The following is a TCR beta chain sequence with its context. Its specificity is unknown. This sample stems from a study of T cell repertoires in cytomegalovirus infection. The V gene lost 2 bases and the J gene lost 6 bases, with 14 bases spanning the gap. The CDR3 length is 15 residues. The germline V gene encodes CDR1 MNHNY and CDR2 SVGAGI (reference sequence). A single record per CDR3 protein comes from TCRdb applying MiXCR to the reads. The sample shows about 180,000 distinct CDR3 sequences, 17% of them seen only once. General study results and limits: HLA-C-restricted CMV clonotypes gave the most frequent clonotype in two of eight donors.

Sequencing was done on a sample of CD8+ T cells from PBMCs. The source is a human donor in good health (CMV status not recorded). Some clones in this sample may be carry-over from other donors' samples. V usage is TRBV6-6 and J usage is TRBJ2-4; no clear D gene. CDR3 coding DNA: TGTGCCAGCAGTTACGCCGAGTCAGAAGCAAACATTCAGTACTTC. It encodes CASSYAESEANIQYF.